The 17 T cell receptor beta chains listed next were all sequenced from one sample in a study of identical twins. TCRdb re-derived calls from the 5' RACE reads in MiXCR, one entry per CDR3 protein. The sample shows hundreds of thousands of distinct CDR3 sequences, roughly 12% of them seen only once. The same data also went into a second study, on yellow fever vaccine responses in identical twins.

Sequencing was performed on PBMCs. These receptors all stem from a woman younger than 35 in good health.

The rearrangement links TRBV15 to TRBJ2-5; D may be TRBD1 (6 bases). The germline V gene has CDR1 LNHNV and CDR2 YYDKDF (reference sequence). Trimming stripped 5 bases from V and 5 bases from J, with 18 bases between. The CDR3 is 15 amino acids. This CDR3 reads CATSARTVGTETQYF. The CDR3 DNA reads TGTGCCACCAGCGCCCGGACAGTTGGGACGGAGACCCAGTACTTC.

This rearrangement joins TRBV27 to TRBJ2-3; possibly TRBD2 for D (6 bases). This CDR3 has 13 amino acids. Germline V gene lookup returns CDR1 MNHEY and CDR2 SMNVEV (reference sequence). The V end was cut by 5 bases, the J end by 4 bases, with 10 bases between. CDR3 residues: CASSLGLPDTQYF. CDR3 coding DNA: TGTGCCAGCAGTCTGGGACTCCCAGATACGCAGTATTTT.

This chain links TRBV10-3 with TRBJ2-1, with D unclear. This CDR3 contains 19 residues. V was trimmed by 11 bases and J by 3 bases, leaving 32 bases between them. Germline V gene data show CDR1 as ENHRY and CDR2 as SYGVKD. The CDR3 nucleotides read TGTGCCGAACACCCAAAGGCCGATTCCTCCCACCCAGTCTACAATGAGCAGTTCTTC. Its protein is CAEHPKADSSHPVYNEQFF.

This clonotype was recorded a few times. CDR3 sequence reads: CASSLILATQYF. The CDR3 DNA is TGTGCCAGCAGTTTGATACTAGCTACGCAGTATTTT. The genes are TRBV12-3 or TRBV12-4 and TRBJ2-3, with D perhaps TRBD2 (6 bases). Deletions cut 3 bases from V and 8 bases from J, with 9 bases between. This CDR3 has 12 residues.

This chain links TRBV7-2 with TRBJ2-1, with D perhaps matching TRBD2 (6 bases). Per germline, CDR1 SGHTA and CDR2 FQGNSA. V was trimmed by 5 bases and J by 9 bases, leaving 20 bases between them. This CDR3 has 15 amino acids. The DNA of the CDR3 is TGTGCCAGCAGCGAACTGGGACTTCCGGGGAGTGAGCAGTTCTTC. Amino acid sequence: CASSELGLPGSEQFF.

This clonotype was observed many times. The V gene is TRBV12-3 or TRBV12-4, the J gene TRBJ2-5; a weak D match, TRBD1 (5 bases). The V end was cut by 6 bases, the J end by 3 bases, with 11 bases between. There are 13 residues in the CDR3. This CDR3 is CASSQDREETQYF. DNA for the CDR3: TGTGCCAGCAGCCAAGACAGAGAAGAGACCCAGTACTTC.

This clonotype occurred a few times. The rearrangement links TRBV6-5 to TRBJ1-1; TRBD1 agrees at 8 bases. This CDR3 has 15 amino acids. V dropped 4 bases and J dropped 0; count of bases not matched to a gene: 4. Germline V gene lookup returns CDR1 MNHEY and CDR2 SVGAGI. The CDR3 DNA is TGTGCCAGCAGTTTCGCGACAGGGGTGAACACTGAAGCTTTCTTT. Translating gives CASSFATGVNTEAFF.

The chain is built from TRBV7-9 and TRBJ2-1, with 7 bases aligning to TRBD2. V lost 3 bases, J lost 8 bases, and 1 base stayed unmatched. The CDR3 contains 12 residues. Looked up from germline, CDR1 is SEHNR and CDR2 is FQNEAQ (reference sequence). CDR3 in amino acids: CASSFGGDEQFF. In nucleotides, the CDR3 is TGTGCCAGCAGCTTTGGGGGGGATGAGCAGTTCTTC.

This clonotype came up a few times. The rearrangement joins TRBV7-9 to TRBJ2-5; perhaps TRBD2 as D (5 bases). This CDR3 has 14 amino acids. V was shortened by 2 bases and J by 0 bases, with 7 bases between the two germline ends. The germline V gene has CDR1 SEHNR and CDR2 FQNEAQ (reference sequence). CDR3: CASSLPGNQETQYF. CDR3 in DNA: TGTGCCAGCAGCTTACCGGGAAACCAAGAGACCCAGTACTTC.

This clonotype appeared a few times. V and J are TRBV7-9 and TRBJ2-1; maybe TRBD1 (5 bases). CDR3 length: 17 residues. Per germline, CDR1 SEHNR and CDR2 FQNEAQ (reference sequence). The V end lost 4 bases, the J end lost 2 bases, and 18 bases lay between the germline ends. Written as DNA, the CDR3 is TGTGCCAGCAGCTCCCCAGGCAGGGCGATGGCCTACAATGAGCAGTTCTTC. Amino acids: CASSSPGRAMAYNEQFF.

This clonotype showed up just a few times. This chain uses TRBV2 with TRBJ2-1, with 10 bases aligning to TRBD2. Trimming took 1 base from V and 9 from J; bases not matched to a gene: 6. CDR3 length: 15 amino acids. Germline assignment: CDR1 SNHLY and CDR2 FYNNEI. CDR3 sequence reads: CASSEGLAGEVEQFF. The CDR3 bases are TGTGCCAGCAGTGAAGGACTAGCGGGTGAGGTTGAGCAGTTCTTC.

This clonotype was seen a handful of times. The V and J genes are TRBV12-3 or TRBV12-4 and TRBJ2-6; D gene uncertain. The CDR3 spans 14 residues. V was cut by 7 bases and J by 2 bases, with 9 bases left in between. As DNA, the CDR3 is TGTGCCAGCACCCAGATGGCTGGGGCCAACGTCCTGACTTTC. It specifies CASTQMAGANVLTF.

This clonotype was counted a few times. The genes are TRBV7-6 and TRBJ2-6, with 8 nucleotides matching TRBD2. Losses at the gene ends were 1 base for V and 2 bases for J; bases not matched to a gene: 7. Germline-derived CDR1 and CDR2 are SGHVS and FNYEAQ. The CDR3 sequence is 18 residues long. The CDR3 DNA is TGTGCCAGCAGCTTAGGTCTGAGCGGGAGTACTGGGGCCAACGTCCTGACTTTC. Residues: CASSLGLSGSTGANVLTF.

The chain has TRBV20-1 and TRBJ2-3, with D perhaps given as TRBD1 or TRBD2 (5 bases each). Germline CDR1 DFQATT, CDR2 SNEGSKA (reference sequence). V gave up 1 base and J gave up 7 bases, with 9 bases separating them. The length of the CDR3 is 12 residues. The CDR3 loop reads CSARGDPYTQYF. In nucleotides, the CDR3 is TGCAGTGCTAGAGGGGACCCATATACGCAGTATTTT.

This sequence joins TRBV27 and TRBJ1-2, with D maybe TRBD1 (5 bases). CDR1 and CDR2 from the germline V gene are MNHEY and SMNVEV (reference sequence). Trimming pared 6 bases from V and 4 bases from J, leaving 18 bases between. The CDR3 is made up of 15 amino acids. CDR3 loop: CASSLENEGLYGYTF. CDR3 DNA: TGTGCCAGCAGCCTCGAGAATGAGGGACTCTATGGCTACACCTTC.

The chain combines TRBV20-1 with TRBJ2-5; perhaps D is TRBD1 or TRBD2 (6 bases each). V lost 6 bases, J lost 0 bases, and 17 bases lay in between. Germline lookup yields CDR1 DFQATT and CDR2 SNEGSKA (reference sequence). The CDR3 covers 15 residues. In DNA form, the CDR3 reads TGCAGTGCCGCGGTTAGCGGACAGTACCAAGAGACCCAGTACTTC. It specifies CSAAVSGQYQETQYF.

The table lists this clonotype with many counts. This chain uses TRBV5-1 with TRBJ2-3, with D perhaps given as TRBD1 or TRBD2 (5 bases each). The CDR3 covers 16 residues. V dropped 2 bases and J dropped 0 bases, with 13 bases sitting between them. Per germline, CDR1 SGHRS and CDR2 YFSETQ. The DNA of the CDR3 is TGCGCCAGCAGCTTCGGACGGGGCGCTAGCACAGATACGCAGTATTTT. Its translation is CASSFGRGASTDTQYF. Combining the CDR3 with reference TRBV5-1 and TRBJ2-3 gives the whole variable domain KAGVTQTPRYLIKTRGQQVTLSCSPISGHRSVSWYQQTPGQGLQFLFEYFSETQRNKGNFPGRFSGRQFSNSRSEMNVSTLELGDSALYLCASSFGRGASTDTQYFGPGTRLTVL.